This T cell receptor beta chain was retrieved from a study of blood T cell repertoires in COVID-19. Study at large: The origin of the acute and convalescent COVID-19 samples was the United States, Italy and Spain. Sources were T cells, B-cell-depleted T cells, or PBMCs; the material itself was cDNA or gDNA.

In the source study's methods: Reference gene primer amplification yielded estimated nucleated cell counts. The data were produced by immunoSEQ multiplex PCR, yet TCRdb's version contains in-frame clones alone and is incomplete. The V and J calls and clone size are taken from that table; D and trimming were inferred from the DNA. The repertoire holds under 8,000 clones, with around 84% as singletons. Germline V lookup: CDR1 SGHTA, CDR2 FQGNSA. V lost 7 bases and J lost 1, with 14 bases in between. The CDR3 runs 15 residues. The TCR was taken from a human donor with active COVID-19. The donor label of this sample is uncertain. Sequencing was carried out using peripheral blood. V usage is TRBV7-2 and J usage is TRBJ1-5, with D possibly matching TRBD1 (6 bases). The CDR3 bases are TGTGCCAGCACCCTAGGGGGGGTGAGCAATCAGCCCCAGCATTTT. This sequence encodes CASTLGGVSNQPQHF. The full variable domain, rest sourced from reference TRBV7-2 and TRBJ1-5, is GAGVSQSPSNKVTEKGKDVELRCDPISGHTALYWYRQSLGQGLEFLIYFQGNSAPDKSGLPSDRFSAERTGGSVSTLTIQRTQQEDSAVYLCASTLGGVSNQPQHFGDGTRLSIL.